Each of the 18 T cell receptor beta chains below was sequenced from the same sample in a study of blood T cell repertoires in COVID-19. The protocol was immunoSEQ multiplex PCR, while the TCRdb copy is restricted to in-frame clones and leaves out a portion. The sample holds about 73,000 clones, 75% to 90% seen once. Sequenced material: peripheral blood. These receptors were obtained from a man older than 75 with active or convalescent COVID-19.

The chain employs TRBV11-3 and TRBJ2-3, with a tentative D call TRBD1 (5 bases). There are 14 residues in the CDR3. Germline-derived CDR1 and CDR2 are SGHNT and YENEEA. Trimming took 0 bases from V and 6 from J, leaving 10 bases between them. The CDR3 is CASSLETEVDTQYF. CDR3 in DNA: TGTGCCAGCAGCTTAGAGACAGAGGTGGATACGCAGTATTTT. Filled out from reference TRBV11-3 and TRBJ2-3, the complete variable domain reads EAGVVQSPRYKIIEKKQPVAFWCNPISGHNTLYWYLQNLGQGPELLIRYENEEAVDDSQLPKDRFSAERLKGVDSTLKIQPAELGDSAVYLCASSLETEVDTQYFGPGTRLTVL.

The V call is TRBV4-3, the J call TRBJ2-5; TRBD2 agrees at 9 bases. Germline V CDR1 and CDR2: LGHNA, YSLEER. Trimming took 0 bases from V and 1 from J; bases not matched to a gene: 9. CDR3 length: 18 amino acids. CDR3 protein: CASSQDWASGATQETQYF. The CDR3 nucleotides are TGCGCCAGCAGCCAAGATTGGGCTAGCGGGGCCACCCAAGAGACCCAGTACTTC.

The chain couples TRBV10-3 to TRBJ2-7, with a tentative D call TRBD2 (6 bases). Germline V gives CDR1 ENHRY, CDR2 SYGVKD. The V gene lost 6 bases and the J gene lost 3 bases, with 15 bases spanning the gap. The CDR3 consists of 14 residues. The CDR3 loop is CAIRGDSSNYEQYF. For the CDR3, the DNA is TGTGCCATCAGAGGGGACTCCTCAAACTACGAGCAGTACTTC.

The CDR3: CASSNRVNTEAFF. CDR3 DNA sequence: TGTGCCAGTAGTAACAGGGTGAACACTGAAGCTTTCTTT. V usage is TRBV19 and J usage is TRBJ1-1; D perhaps matches TRBD1 (6 bases). CDR1 LNHDA and CDR2 SQIVND come from the germline V gene (reference sequence). The length of the CDR3 is 13 residues. The V and J ends lost 4 bases and 0 bases respectively, with 6 bases between them.

This chain joins TRBV29-1 and TRBJ1-5; TRBD1 matches at 9 bases. After removal of 6 bases from V and 0 bases from J, the junction contained 6 bases not matched to a gene. The CDR3 is made up of 15 amino acids. The germline V gene encodes CDR1 SQVTM and CDR2 ANQGSEA. CDR3 coding DNA: TGCAGCGTCAAGGACAGGGGCAGTAGCAATCAGCCCCAGCATTTT. It translates to CSVKDRGSSNQPQHF.

The rearrangement links TRBV2 to TRBJ2-2; D is possibly TRBD1 (6 bases). Trimming shortened V by 8 bases and J by 0 bases, and 10 bases separated the two germline ends. The CDR3 totals 14 residues. The germline CDR1 and CDR2 sequences are SNHLY and FYNNEI. CDR3 bases: TGTGCCAGCCGAGGACAGACGAACACCGGGGAGCTGTTTTTT. Encoded protein: CASRGQTNTGELFF.

The V gene is TRBV28, the J gene TRBJ2-3, with a tentative D call TRBD1 (6 bases). The CDR3 runs to 16 residues. The germline V and J ends were trimmed by 1 base and 3 bases, with 14 bases remaining between them. In germline, CDR1 is MDHEN, CDR2 SYDVKM. CDR3 in amino acids: CASSLYNRARTDTQYF. For the CDR3, the DNA is TGTGCCAGCAGTTTATATAACAGGGCGAGGACAGATACGCAGTATTTT. The variable domain in full, with the rest retrieved from reference TRBV28 and TRBJ2-3, is DVKVTQSSRYLVKRTGEKVFLECVQDMDHENMFWYRQDPGLGLRLIYFSYDVKMKEKGDIPEGYSVSREKKERFSLILESASTNQTSMYLCASSLYNRARTDTQYFGPGTRLTVL.

This chain joins TRBV11-3 and TRBJ2-7; TRBD2 aligns across 10 bases. CDR3 length: 14 residues. CDR1 is SGHNT and CDR2 is YENEEA in the germline V gene. The V segment lost 5 bases and the J segment 2 bases; nucleotides outside the gene matches: 3. The CDR3 sequence: CASSLAGDTYEQYF. The DNA for the CDR3 is TGTGCCAGCAGCCTAGCGGGAGATACCTACGAGCAGTACTTC.

The V and J genes are TRBV11-3 and TRBJ2-5; a weak D match, TRBD2 (5 bases). Trimming took 1 base from V and 4 from J, leaving 16 bases between them. The CDR3 runs 16 residues. Germline V CDR1 and CDR2: SGHNT, YENEEA. The CDR3 sequence: CASSLGVGRSGETQYF. CDR3 sequence (DNA): TGTGCCAGCAGCTTAGGTGTCGGTAGGAGCGGAGAGACCCAGTACTTC.

This clone was seen once. This rearrangement joins TRBV30 to TRBJ1-2; a possible D gene is TRBD1 (5 bases). Per the germline V gene, CDR1 is GTSNPN and CDR2 is SVGIG (reference sequence). Trimming left V 2 bases short and J 4 bases short, with 17 bases between. The CDR3 contains 15 residues. CDR3: CAWSRRQNVGYGYTF. The CDR3 DNA reads as TGTGCCTGGAGTCGTAGACAGAACGTGGGCTATGGCTACACCTTC.

The chain recombines TRBV18 with TRBJ2-1; tentatively, D is TRBD1 (6 bases). With 2 bases removed from V and 2 bases from J, the gap between germline ends came to 10 bases. Germline loops: CDR1 KGHSH, CDR2 LQKENI. This CDR3 region has 15 residues. The CDR3 region is CASSPLAGAYNEQFF. The CDR3 DNA follows: TGTGCCAGCTCACCATTGGCAGGGGCCTACAATGAGCAGTTCTTC.

This clone was observed once. The chain carries TRBV4-3 and TRBJ2-1; D may be TRBD2 (5 bases). Looked up from germline, CDR1 is LGHNA and CDR2 is YSLEER. This CDR3 has 14 residues. Trimming pared 0 bases from V and 10 bases from J, leaving 13 bases between. The DNA for the CDR3 is TGCGCCAGCAGCCAAGATCCCCGGACTCGGGAGCAGTTCTTC. This translates into CASSQDPRTREQFF.

The V gene is TRBV18, the J gene TRBJ1-1; D uncertain. The CDR3 extends over 13 amino acids. Germline V gene data show CDR1 as KGHSH and CDR2 as LQKENI. V shed 2 bases and J shed 4 bases, with 8 bases lying between them. The CDR3 protein is CASSPGRFTEAFF. CDR3 DNA: TGTGCCAGCTCACCAGGGAGGTTCACTGAAGCTTTCTTT.

The rearrangement links TRBV10-3 to TRBJ2-2; 14 bases are shared with TRBD2. Trimming removed 10 bases from V and 3 bases from J; junction bases left unmatched: 10. Germline values: CDR1 ENHRY, CDR2 SYGVKD. The CDR3 sequence is 17 residues long. CDR3 residues: CATLPTSGRADTGELFF. In nucleotides, the CDR3 is TGTGCCACTCTACCGACTAGCGGGAGGGCCGACACCGGGGAGCTGTTTTTT.

The chain joins TRBV3-1 (or the pseudogene TRBV3-2) to TRBJ1-6, with a tentative D call TRBD1 (6 bases). The CDR3 has 14 residues. Germline V lookup: CDR1 LGHDT, CDR2 YNNKEL (reference sequence). Trimming shortened V by 3 bases and J by 6 bases, and 9 bases separated the two germline ends. The DNA for the CDR3 is TGTGCCAGCAGCCATAGGGGGACTAATTCACCCCTCCACTTT. The encoded protein is CASSHRGTNSPLHF.

DNA of the CDR3: TGTGCCAGCAGTCTGGCGGGGGGGCAATGGAGGAATGAGCAGTTCTTC. It codes for CASSLAGGQWRNEQFF. This chain connects TRBV6-6 to TRBJ2-1; 9 positions agree with TRBD2. V lost 5 bases to trimming and J lost 7 bases; unmatched junction nucleotides: 12. The CDR3 spans 16 residues. In germline, CDR1 is MNHNY, CDR2 SVGAGI (reference sequence).

The chain uses TRBV5-4 and TRBJ2-3; 9 bases are shared with TRBD1. Trimming cost V 0 bases and J 3 bases; bases outside gene matches: 2. The CDR3 runs to 15 residues. From germline, CDR1 is SGHNT and CDR2 YYREEE (reference sequence). This CDR3 is CASSLEQGATDTQYF. The CDR3 nucleotides are TGTGCCAGCAGCTTGGAACAGGGGGCGACAGATACGCAGTATTTT.

The gene calls are TRBV5-4 and TRBJ2-5, with 7 bases identical to TRBD1. The CDR3 sequence is 16 residues long. Germline-derived CDR1 and CDR2 are SGHNT and YYREEE (reference sequence). The V and J ends lost 5 bases and 4 bases, in that order; junction bases with no gene match: 14. The CDR3 DNA sequence: TGTGCCAGCAGAGAAGATTGGGACAGCAGGGGAGAGACCCAGTACTTC. Translating it yields CASREDWDSRGETQYF.